The 10 T cell receptor beta chains below all came from one sample that was sequenced in a study of T cell responses to AZD1222 COVID-19 vaccine. The data were produced by immunoSEQ multiplex PCR, yet TCRdb's version contains in-frame clones alone and is incomplete. The data contain about 190,000 clones, approximately 91% of them seen just once; the ten biggest clones take up roughly 0.99%. The source was peripheral blood, collected on day 0 of AZD1222 vaccination. The origin of the receptors is an adult in good health.

The J gene is TRBJ2-1, the V gene TRBV15; TRBD2 matches at 8 bases. V gave up 0 bases and J gave up 10 bases; unmatched junction bases: 2. In germline, CDR1 is LNHNV, CDR2 YYDKDF (reference sequence). The CDR3 is 13 residues long. The CDR3 nucleotides read TGTGCCACCAGCAGAGAGGCTAGCGGGGAGCAGTTCTTC. Its protein is CATSREASGEQFF. Based on the CDR3 plus reference TRBV15 and TRBJ2-1, the full variable domain is DAMVIQNPRYQVTQFGKPVTLSCSQTLNHNVMYWYQQKSSQAPKLLFHYYDKDFNNEADTPDNFQSRRPNTSFCFLDIRSPGLGDTAMYLCATSREASGEQFFGPGTRLTVL.

This chain connects TRBV18 to TRBJ1-3, with a possible D match to TRBD1 (6 bases). V dropped 6 bases and J dropped 4 bases, with 16 bases sitting between them. CDR3 length equals 15 residues. Germline V CDR1 and CDR2: KGHSH, LQKENI. The CDR3 bases are TGTGCCAGCTCGCCAGGAACCAGGGGCGGAAACACCATATATTTT. Protein product: CASSPGTRGGNTIYF.

CDR3 residues: CASSLALAGAYNEQFF. The CDR3 DNA reads TGTGCCAGCAGCTTAGCACTGGCGGGGGCATACAATGAGCAGTTCTTC. The chain combines TRBV7-9 with TRBJ2-1, with TRBD2 as a possible D gene (7 bases). This CDR3 contains 16 residues. V lost 0 bases and J lost 4, with 13 bases in between. CDR1 is SEHNR, CDR2 FQNEAQ, per germline (reference sequence).

The chain employs TRBV11-2 and TRBJ1-2; D gene uncertain. V was clipped by 0 bases and J by 2 bases, with 13 bases between them. CDR1 and CDR2 from the germline V gene are SGHAT and FQNNGV. The CDR3 is 16 amino acids. The CDR3 coding sequence is TGTGCCAGCAGCTTAGACGTACGGGTGATAAACTATGGCTACACCTTC. Protein: CASSLDVRVINYGYTF.

The chain joins TRBV15 to TRBJ2-5; 11 bases line up with TRBD1. CDR1 is LNHNV, CDR2 YYDKDF, per germline (reference sequence). V lost 8 bases, J lost 0 bases, and 8 bases stayed unmatched. The CDR3 extends over 16 amino acids. Here the CDR3 reads CATWRPGQGDQETQYF. CDR3 nucleotides: TGTGCCACCTGGAGACCGGGACAGGGGGACCAAGAGACCCAGTACTTC.

A word on this clone: Other DNA sequences in the sample encode the same CDR3. The chain carries TRBV5-1 and TRBJ1-1, with D unresolved. V was shortened by 2 bases and J by 2 bases, with 7 bases between the two germline ends. This CDR3 spans 13 amino acids. CDR1 SGHRS and CDR2 YFSETQ come from the germline V gene. The CDR3 nucleotides are TGCGCCAGCAGCTTCGGTGGTAACACTGAAGCTTTCTTT. Translated, it gives CASSFGGNTEAFF.

Here the CDR3 reads CASSFGQMTDTQYF. In DNA form, the CDR3 reads TGCGCCAGCAGCTTCGGACAGATGACAGATACGCAGTATTTT. This chain uses TRBV5-1 with TRBJ2-3; D perhaps matches TRBD1 (6 bases). CDR3 length equals 14 residues. Germline CDR1 is SGHRS and CDR2 is YFSETQ. V lost 2 bases to trimming and J lost 3 bases, with 10 bases between them.

The gene calls are TRBV5-1 and TRBJ1-1; possibly TRBD1 for D (5 bases). The germline V gene has CDR1 SGHRS and CDR2 YFSETQ. This CDR3 has 16 residues. The germline V and J ends were trimmed by 0 bases and 3 bases, with 15 bases remaining between them. CDR3 loop: CASSLERPRADTEAFF. CDR3 bases: TGCGCCAGCAGCTTGGAACGCCCCAGGGCGGACACTGAAGCTTTCTTT. The complete variable domain, with remaining parts taken from reference TRBV5-1 and TRBJ1-1, reads KAGVTQTPRYLIKTRGQQVTLSCSPISGHRSVSWYQQTPGQGLQFLFEYFSETQRNKGNFPGRFSGRQFSNSRSEMNVSTLELGDSALYLCASSLERPRADTEAFFGQGTRLTVV.

The J gene is TRBJ2-1, the V gene TRBV19; possibly TRBD2 for D (5 bases). Germline-derived CDR1 and CDR2 are LNHDA and SQIVND (reference sequence). CDR3 length: 17 residues. V was pared by 1 base and J by 9 bases, with 22 bases between. The CDR3 sequence is CASSIVWGSSGKGEQFF. The CDR3 bases are TGTGCCAGTAGTATAGTATGGGGTTCATCGGGGAAGGGTGAGCAGTTCTTC.

Concerning this clone: One end of the junction is discordant with germline, which a read error may explain. The J gene is TRBJ2-1, the V gene TRBV4-3; the match to TRBD2 covers 10 bases. The germline V gene has CDR1 LGHNA and CDR2 YSLEER. The CDR3 loop spans 15 amino acids. The CDR3 spells CARSRGAGGGLGQFF. The DNA of the CDR3 is TGCGCCCGCAGCCGAGGAGCGGGGGGGGGACTTGGGCAGTTCTTC.